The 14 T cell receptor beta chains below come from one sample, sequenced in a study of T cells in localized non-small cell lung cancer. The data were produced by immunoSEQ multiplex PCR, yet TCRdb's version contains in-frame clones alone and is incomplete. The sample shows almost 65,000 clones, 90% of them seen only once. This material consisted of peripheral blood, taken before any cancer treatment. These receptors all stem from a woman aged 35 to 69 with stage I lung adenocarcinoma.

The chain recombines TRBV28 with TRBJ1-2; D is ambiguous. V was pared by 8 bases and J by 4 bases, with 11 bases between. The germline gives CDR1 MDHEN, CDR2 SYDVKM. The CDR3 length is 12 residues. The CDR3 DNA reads TGTGCCAGCGCTGACACGCGCTATGGCTACACCTTC. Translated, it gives CASADTRYGYTF.

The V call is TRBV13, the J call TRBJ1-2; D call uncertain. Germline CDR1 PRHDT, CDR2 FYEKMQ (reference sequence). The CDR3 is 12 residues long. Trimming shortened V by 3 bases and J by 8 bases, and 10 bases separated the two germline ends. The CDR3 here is CASSFPQGGYTF. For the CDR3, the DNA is TGTGCCAGCAGCTTTCCTCAAGGGGGCTACACCTTC.

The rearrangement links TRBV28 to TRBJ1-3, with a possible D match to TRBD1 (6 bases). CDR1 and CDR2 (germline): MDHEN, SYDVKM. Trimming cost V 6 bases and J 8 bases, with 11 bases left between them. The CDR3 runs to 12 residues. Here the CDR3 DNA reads TGTGCCAGCAGGCCAGGGGTGGACACCATATATTTT. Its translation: CASRPGVDTIYF.

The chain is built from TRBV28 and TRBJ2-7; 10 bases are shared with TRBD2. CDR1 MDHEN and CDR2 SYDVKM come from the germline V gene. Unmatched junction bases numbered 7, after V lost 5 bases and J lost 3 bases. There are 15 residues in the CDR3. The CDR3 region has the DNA TGTGCCAGCAGTCTCCTTAGCGGGAGGCTCTACGAGCAGTACTTC. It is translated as CASSLLSGRLYEQYF.

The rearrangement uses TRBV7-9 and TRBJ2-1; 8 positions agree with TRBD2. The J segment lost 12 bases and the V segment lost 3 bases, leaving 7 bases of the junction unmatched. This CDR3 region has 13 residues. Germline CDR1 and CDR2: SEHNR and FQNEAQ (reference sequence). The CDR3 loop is CASSFESAGGQFF. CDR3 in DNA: TGTGCCAGCAGCTTCGAATCTGCGGGGGGGCAGTTCTTC. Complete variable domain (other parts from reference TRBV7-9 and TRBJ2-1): DTGVSQNPRHKITKRGQNVTFRCDPISEHNRLYWYRQTLGQGPEFLTYFQNEAQLEKSRLLSDRFSAERPKGSFSTLEIQRTEQGDSAMYLCASSFESAGGQFFGPGTRLTVL.

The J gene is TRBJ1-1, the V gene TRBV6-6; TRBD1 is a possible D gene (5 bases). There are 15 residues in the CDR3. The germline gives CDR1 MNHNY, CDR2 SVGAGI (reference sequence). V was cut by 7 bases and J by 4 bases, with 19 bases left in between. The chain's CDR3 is CASIRGEGSGTEAFF. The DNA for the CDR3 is TGTGCCAGCATCCGCGGGGAGGGGTCAGGCACTGAAGCTTTCTTT.

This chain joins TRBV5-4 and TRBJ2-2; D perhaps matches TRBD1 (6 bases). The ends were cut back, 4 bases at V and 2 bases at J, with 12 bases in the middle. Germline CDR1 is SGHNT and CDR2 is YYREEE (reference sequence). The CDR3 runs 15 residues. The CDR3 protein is CASSATRGNTGELFF. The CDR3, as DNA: TGTGCCAGCAGCGCTACCAGGGGAAACACCGGGGAGCTGTTTTTT. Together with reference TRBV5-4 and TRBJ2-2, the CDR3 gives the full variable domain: ETGVTQSPTHLIKTRGQQVTLRCSSQSGHNTVSWYQQALGQGPQFIFQYYREEENGRGNFPPRFSGLQFPNYSSELNVNALELDDSALYLCASSATRGNTGELFFGEGSRLTVL.

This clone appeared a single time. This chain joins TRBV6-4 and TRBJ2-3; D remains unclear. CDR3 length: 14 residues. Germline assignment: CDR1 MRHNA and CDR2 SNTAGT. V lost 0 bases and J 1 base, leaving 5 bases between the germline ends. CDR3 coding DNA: TGTGCCAGCAGTGACTCGTTGGGCACAGATACGCAGTATTTT. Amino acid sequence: CASSDSLGTDTQYF.

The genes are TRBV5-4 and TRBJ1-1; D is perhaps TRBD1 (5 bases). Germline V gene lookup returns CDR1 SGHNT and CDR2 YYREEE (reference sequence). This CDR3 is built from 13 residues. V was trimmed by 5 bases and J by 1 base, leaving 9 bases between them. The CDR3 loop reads CASRRDWNTEAFF. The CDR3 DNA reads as TGTGCCAGCAGGCGGGACTGGAACACTGAAGCTTTCTTT.

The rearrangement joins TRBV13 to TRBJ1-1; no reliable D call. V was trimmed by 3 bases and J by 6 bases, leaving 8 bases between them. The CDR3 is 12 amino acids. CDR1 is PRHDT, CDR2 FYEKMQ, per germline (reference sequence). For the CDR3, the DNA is TGTGCCAGCAGCTTCGATAGGGCTGAAGCTTTCTTT. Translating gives CASSFDRAEAFF. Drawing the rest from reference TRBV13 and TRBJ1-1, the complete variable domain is AAGVIQSPRHLIKEKRETATLKCYPIPRHDTVYWYQQGPGQDPQFLISFYEKMQSDKGSIPDRFSAQQFSDYHSELNMSSLELGDSALYFCASSFDRAEAFFGQGTRLTVV.

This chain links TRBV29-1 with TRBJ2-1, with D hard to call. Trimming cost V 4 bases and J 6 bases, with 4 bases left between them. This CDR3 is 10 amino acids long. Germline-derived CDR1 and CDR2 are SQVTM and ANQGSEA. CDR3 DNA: TGCAGCGTTGGTCGCAATGAGCAGTTCTTC. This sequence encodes CSVGRNEQFF.

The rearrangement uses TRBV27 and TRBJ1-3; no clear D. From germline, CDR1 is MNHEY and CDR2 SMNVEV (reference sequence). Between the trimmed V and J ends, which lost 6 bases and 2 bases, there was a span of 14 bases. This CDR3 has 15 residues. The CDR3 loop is CASSPLAGTGNTIYF. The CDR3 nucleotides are TGTGCCAGCAGCCCCCTTGCCGGTACTGGAAACACCATATATTTT.

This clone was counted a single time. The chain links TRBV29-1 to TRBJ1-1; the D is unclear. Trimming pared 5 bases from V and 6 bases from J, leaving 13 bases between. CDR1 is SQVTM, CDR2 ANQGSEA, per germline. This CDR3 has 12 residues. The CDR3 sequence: CSVIIVLPEAFF. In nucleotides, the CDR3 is TGCAGCGTTATCATCGTTCTTCCTGAAGCTTTCTTT. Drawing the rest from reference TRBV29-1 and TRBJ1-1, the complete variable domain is SAVISQKPSRDICQRGTSLTIQCQVDSQVTMMFWYRQQPGQSLTLIATANQGSEATYESGFVIDKFPISRPNLTFSTLTVSNMSPEDSSIYLCSVIIVLPEAFFGQGTRLTVV.

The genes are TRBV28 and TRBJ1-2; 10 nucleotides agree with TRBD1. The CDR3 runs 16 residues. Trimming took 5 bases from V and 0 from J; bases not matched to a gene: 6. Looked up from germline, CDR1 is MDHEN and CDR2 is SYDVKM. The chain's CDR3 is CASSARGQGANYGYTF. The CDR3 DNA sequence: TGTGCCAGCAGTGCCCGAGGACAGGGGGCTAACTATGGCTACACCTTC.